This TCR beta chain derives from a study of T cell responses to AZD1222 COVID-19 vaccine. This table comes from immunoSEQ multiplex PCR, and its TCRdb copy is limited to in-frame clones, with some not included. Found here are roughly 99,000 clones, about 90% of them singletons; the top ten hold 4.8%. Germline V gene sequence: CDR1 LNHDA, CDR2 SQIVND (reference sequence). Trimming removed 2 bases from V and 3 bases from J; junction bases left unmatched: 1. The CDR3 runs to 14 residues. The rearrangement links TRBV19 to TRBJ1-2; 9 positions match TRBD1. This sample comprised peripheral blood, obtained 28 days after the second AZD1222 dose. The source is an adult who received the AZD1222 COVID-19 vaccine. The CDR3 DNA reads TGTGCCAGTAGTATAAGGACAGGGGACTATGGCTACACCTTC. This encodes CASSIRTGDYGYTF.